Many counts were recorded for the clone carrying this TCR beta chain. Its target is unknown. These data are taken from a study of T-cell memory formation after mild COVID-19. TCRdb reprocessed the 5' RACE reads with MiXCR, giving one entry per CDR3 protein. The sample includes 410,000 or so distinct CDR3 sequences, 20% to 30% of them seen just once. Whole-study results and caveats: Cross-reactive memory apparently joined, as some responding clones appeared in pre-infection memory. Clones contracting day 15 to 85 were balanced CD4/CD8; later expanders leaned CD4+. CD4+ contracting clones lay mainly in CM and EM, CD8+ ones in EMRA.

CDR3 length: 14 amino acids. The germline CDR1 and CDR2 sequences are DFQATT and SNEGSKA (reference sequence). Trimming took 3 bases from V and 0 from J, leaving 10 bases between them. The J gene is TRBJ2-3, the V gene TRBV20-1; possible D gene TRBD2, 6 bases. The receptor comes from an adult woman who had mild COVID-19 (a few samples of this study predate the infection). Cell type and time point are not known. The specimen sequenced was PBMCs or a T cell subset sorted from them (not recorded which). CDR3 nucleotides: TGCAGTGCTAGTAACGCGGGGAGCACAGATACGCAGTATTTT. This gives the protein CSASNAGSTDTQYF.